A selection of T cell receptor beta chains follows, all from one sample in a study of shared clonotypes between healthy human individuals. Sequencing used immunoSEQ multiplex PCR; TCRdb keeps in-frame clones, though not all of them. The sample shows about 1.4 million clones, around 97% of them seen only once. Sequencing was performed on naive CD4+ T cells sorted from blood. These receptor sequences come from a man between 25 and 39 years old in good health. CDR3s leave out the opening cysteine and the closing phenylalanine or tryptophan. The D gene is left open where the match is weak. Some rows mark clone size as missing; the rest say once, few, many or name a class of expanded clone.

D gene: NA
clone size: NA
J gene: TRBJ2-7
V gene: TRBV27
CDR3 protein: ASSSDYSYEQY

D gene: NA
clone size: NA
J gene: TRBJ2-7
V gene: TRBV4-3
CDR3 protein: ASSQEAGNSYEQY

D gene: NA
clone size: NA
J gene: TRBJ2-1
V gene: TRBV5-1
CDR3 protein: ASSLLGNNEQF

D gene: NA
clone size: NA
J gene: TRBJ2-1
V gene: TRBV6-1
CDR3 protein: ASSPREWGVNEQF

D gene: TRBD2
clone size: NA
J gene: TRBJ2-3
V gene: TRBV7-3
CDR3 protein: ASSLGGRLAGEVDTQY

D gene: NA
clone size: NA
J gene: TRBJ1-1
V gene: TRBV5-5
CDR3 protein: ASSFPPTLSAEAF

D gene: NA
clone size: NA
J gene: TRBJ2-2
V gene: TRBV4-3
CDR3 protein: ASSYSGPNTGELF

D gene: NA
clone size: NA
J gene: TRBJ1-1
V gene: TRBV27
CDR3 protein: ASSLSSGQNTEAF

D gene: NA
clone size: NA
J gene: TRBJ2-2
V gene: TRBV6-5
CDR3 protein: ASRSQGAGELF

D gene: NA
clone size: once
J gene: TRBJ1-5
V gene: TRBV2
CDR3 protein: ASSESPLGLSQH

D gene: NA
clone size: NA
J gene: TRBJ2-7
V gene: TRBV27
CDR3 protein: ASSLQGISIYEQY

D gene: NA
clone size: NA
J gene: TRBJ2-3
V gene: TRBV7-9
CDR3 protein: ASSLGSSTDTQY

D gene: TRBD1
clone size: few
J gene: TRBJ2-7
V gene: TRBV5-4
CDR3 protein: ASSIRDSFYEQY

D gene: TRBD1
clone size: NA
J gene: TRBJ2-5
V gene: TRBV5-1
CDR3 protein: ASSFSGTGRETQY

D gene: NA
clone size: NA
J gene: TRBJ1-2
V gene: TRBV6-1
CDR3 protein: ASRDTFNYGYT

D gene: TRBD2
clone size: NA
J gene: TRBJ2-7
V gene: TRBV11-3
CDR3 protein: ASSAGGAYEQY

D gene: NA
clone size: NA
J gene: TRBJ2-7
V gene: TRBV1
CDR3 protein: TTQEKTSGSSYEQY

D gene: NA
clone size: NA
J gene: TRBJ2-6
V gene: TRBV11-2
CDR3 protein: ASSLVSSSGANVLT

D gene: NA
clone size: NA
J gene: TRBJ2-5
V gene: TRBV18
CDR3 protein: ASSPQGGAETQY

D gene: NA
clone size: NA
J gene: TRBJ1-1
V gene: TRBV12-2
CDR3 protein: ASRSRPHYTEAF

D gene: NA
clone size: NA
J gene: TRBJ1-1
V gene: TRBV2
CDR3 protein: ASSPRQGNTEAF

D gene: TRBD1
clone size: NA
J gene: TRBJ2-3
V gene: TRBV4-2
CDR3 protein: ASSQDLRTGGATTDTQY

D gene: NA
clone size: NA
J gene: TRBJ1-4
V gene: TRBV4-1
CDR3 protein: ASSQGSAGEKLF

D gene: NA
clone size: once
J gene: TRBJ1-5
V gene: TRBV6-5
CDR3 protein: ASSSGKDQPQH

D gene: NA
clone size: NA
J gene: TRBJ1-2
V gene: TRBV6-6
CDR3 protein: ASSLRESGYT

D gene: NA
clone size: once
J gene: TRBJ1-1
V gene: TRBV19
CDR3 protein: ASNTGLYLTF

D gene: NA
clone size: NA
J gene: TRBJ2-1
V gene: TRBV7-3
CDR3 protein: ASSLTAKIGFNEQF

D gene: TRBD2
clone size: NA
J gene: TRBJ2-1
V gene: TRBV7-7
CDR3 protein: ASSDGLAGGSNEQF

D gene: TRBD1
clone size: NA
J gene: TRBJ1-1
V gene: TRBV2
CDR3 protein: ASSMDRGAGEAF

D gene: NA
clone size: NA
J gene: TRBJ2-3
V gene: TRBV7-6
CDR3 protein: ASSLAPSTDTQY

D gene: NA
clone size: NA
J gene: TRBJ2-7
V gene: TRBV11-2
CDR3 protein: ASSLVGPGPYEQY

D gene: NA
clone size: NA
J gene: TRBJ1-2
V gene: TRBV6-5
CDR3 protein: ASRGGNYGYT

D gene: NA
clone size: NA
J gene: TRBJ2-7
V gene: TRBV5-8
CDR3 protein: ASSFRGTYEQY

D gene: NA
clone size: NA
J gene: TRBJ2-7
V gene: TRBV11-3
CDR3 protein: ASSLRGGPSYEQY

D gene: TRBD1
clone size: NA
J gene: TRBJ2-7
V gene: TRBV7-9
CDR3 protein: ASSLAPLGQAFYEQY

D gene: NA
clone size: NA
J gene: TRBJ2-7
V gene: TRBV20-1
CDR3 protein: SAQTQDEQY

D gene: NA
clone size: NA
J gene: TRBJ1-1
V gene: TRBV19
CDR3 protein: ASTADMNTEAF

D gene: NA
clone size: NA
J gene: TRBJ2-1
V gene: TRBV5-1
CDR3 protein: ASSLRAGYSGNEQF

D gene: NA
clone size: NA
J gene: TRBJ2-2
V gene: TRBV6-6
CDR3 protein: ASSLRTPGELF

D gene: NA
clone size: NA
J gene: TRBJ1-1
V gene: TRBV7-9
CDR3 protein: ASSSNSQRDTEAF

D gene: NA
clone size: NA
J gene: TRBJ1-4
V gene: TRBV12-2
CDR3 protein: ASRRPPNEKLF

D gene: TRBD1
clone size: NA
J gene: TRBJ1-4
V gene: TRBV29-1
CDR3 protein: SVFRTGFDEKLF

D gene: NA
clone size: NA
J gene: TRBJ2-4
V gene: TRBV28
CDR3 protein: ATAAIGGAKNIQY

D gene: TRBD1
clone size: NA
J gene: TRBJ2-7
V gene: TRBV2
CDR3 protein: ASSSGTGVEQY

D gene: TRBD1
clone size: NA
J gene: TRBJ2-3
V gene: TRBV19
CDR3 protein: ASSPTGVGDTQY

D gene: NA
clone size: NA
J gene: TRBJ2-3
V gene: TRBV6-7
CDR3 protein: ASSYSMREQGTDTQY

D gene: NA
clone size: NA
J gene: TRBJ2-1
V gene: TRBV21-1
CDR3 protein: ASSTWSAGGFVYEQF

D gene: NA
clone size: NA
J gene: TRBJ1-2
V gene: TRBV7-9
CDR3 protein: ASSYLPGGAADGYT

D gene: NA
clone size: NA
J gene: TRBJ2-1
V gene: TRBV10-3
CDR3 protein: AISEGLAGTNEQF

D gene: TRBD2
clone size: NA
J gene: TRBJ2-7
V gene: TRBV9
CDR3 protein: ASSAGTSVDYEQY

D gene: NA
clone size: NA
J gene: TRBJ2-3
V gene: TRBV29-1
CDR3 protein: SLRGRVRDTQY

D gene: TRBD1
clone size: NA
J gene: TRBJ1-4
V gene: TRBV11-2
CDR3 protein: ASSFLDRVNEKLF

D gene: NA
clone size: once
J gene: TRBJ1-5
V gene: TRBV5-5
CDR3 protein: ASSLADQPQH

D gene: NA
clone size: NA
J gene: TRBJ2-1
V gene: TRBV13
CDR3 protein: ASSSEGGGTGYNEQF

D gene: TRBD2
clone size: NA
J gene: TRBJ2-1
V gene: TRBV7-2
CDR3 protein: ASSNAGGNNEQF

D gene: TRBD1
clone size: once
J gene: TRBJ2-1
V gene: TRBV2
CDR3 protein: ASSPPGQGSYNEQF

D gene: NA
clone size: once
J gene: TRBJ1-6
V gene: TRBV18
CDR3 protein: ASSPGGKLNSPLH